This T cell receptor beta chain is from a study of T cell responses to AZD1222 COVID-19 vaccine. Method: immunoSEQ multiplex PCR; TCRdb's copy keeps in-frame clones and lacks some. The sample holds about 140,000 clones, approximately 88% seen once. A note on this clone: What it binds is unknown.

The germline V gene encodes CDR1 SGHTA and CDR2 FQGTGA. V lost 3 bases and J lost 0, with 6 bases in between. CDR3 length: 14 residues. Study results and limitations: Clonal diversity may have been underestimated in mostly white British donors.

The source was peripheral blood, collected 28 days after the second dose of the MenACWY control vaccine. The TCR originated in an adult who received the MenACWY meningococcal vaccine as a control. The chain is built from TRBV7-3 and TRBJ1-3; D may be TRBD1 (5 bases). The CDR3 coding sequence is TGTGCCAGCAGCTTGGGGCCCTCTGGAAACACCATATATTTT. It translates to CASSLGPSGNTIYF.